These T cell receptor beta chains were read from a single sample in a study of OX40 agonist ivuxolimab in advanced cancers. Some clones are missing from TCRdb's copy, which holds only in-frame ones; the method was immunoSEQ multiplex PCR. Among about 72,000 clones, over 70% were seen once, and the ten largest hold less than 5.5%. The specimen comprised CD4+ or CD8+ T cells sorted from blood, sampled in a trial of the OX40 agonist ivuxolimab. All receptors derive from an adult with an advanced solid tumor such as melanoma, head and neck, liver or kidney cancer. Both conserved end residues are part of each CDR3. Clone size is given for some rows only: seen once, a few or many times, or a class if the clone is expanded.

CASSQAASQGNTIYF	TRBV4-1	-	TRBJ1-3
CASSLRGSLSYEQYF	TRBV13	-	TRBJ2-7
CASSRPSGGRNEQYF	TRBV6-5	-	TRBJ2-7
CASSPGSGRSYNEQFF	TRBV5-1	-	TRBJ2-1
CASSPKFGGEGKTYEQYF	TRBV11-1	-	TRBJ2-7
CASSVGLAGGMNEQFF	TRBV9	-	TRBJ2-1
CASSEISAGNNEQFF	TRBV25-1	-	TRBJ2-1
CASSLNQGSGSPLHF	TRBV7-9	-	TRBJ1-6
CASRTSGGTDTQYF	TRBV18	-	TRBJ2-3
CASSDTGGAYGYTF	TRBV6-4	-	TRBJ1-2
CASSLERTSGSSYEQYF	TRBV11-2	-	TRBJ2-7
CASSPSRGGYEQYF	TRBV11-2	-	TRBJ2-7
CASSQIDEGYGYTF	TRBV5-4	-	TRBJ1-2
CASSLFALAGGSVFF	TRBV27	-	TRBJ2-1
CAISESTGGVTEAFF	TRBV10-3	-	TRBJ1-1
CASSPGLFDTQYF	TRBV11-1	-	TRBJ2-3
CASSVSRSGNTIYF	TRBV25-1	-	TRBJ1-3
CASSYQDSSYEQYF	TRBV6-6	-	TRBJ2-7
CASSFTGRGYEQYF	TRBV5-1	-	TRBJ2-7
CASSQGGLAGGPEEQFF	TRBV4-3	-	TRBJ2-1
CASSPRFESGGAEQYF	TRBV18	-	TRBJ2-7
CASSLDHRAAGYTF	TRBV11-3	-	TRBJ1-2
CASSELAWFETQYF	TRBV6-1	-	TRBJ2-5
CAWSSLAAGTWETQYF	TRBV30	-	TRBJ2-5
CASSTFTTNEKLFF	TRBV19	-	TRBJ1-4
CASSFGTTRTGELFF	TRBV7-6	-	TRBJ2-2
CSVERDRGTDTQYF	TRBV29-1	once	TRBJ2-3
CASSLGPGREETQYF	TRBV7-3	once	TRBJ2-5
CATSRASGGADTQYF	TRBV15	few	TRBJ2-3
CASSLTGVSSYEQYF	TRBV28	-	TRBJ2-7
CASSQDGTGNTIYF	TRBV4-1	-	TRBJ1-3
CASSLAGVNYEQYF	TRBV11-1	-	TRBJ2-7
CASSQTRGANSPLHF	TRBV7-7	-	TRBJ1-6
CASTSGSGYEQYF	TRBV30	-	TRBJ2-7
CASSVPQKPGQGSNQPQHF	TRBV9	-	TRBJ1-5
CASSWDGPNQPQHF	TRBV5-4	-	TRBJ1-5
CASSSALHQPQHF	TRBV6-5	-	TRBJ1-5
CASRPGTGKLFF	TRBV19	-	TRBJ1-4
CASSQSRDYEQYF	TRBV18	-	TRBJ2-7
CASSYTGGNGGYTF	TRBV6-5	few	TRBJ1-2
CASTFGGPSYEQYF	TRBV7-2	-	TRBJ2-7
CASSPVTTDTQYF	TRBV7-3	once	TRBJ2-3
CASSPPLAGGNEQFF	TRBV18	few	TRBJ2-1
CASSFLTGVGEAFF	TRBV7-2	-	TRBJ1-1
CASSQRGTEPRGYTF	TRBV4-1	once	TRBJ1-2
CASSVVLWGGPLETQYF	TRBV9	-	TRBJ2-5
CASSHGGGDQPQHF	TRBV18	-	TRBJ1-5
CASSLMGPEFNEQFF	TRBV5-1	few	TRBJ2-1
CASSPRGGGGGTDTQYF	TRBV18	-	TRBJ2-3
CASSRGPTPYNEQFF	TRBV7-3	-	TRBJ2-1
CAWSRRVDLYGYTF	TRBV30	-	TRBJ1-2
CASSTGSVTEAFF	TRBV19	-	TRBJ1-1
CSAGTGFEAYLF	TRBV29-1	few	TRBJ1-1
CASSSSWGAAEQFF	TRBV5-1	-	TRBJ2-1
CASSPHSTEVTETQYF	TRBV18	-	TRBJ2-5
CASSQTNNEQFF	TRBV4-1	medium-sized	TRBJ2-1
CASSPSGTTGYEQYF	TRBV7-3	few	TRBJ2-7